This TCR beta chain originates from a study of lung T cells in sarcoidosis with Löfgren's syndrome. Broader study findings: Shared TRAV12-1 and TRBV2 CDR3 motifs were reported across several patients. TRAV12-1 and TRBV2 were reportedly most expanded in Löfgren's patients.

CDR3 length: 15 residues. Unmatched junction bases numbered 6, after V lost 3 bases and J lost 5 bases. CDR1 and CDR2 from the germline V gene are LNHNV and YYDKDF (reference sequence). One entry per CDR3 protein results from TCRdb running MiXCR on the reads. The profile shows tens of thousands of distinct CDR3 sequences, 21% of them singletons. This clonotype was picked up many times. Its antigen is not known. The J gene is TRBJ1-2, the V gene TRBV15, with 10 bases that match TRBD1. Sequencing was done on a sample of CD4+ T cells from PBMCs. The TCR originated in a human donor with sarcoidosis (Löfgren's syndrome or another form), or a control subject (not recorded which). CDR3 residues: CATSRDRGQGYGYTF. Here the CDR3 DNA reads TGTGCCACCAGCAGGGACAGGGGACAGGGGTATGGCTACACCTTC.